A single sample gave rise to the 14 T cell receptor beta chains below, sequenced in a study of blood T cell repertoires in COVID-19. Clones were sequenced by immunoSEQ multiplex PCR, and TCRdb holds only the in-frame ones, with some missing. The sample comprises around 300,000 clones, 90% of which are singletons, and 1.7% rests with the top ten. The specimen was PBMCs or T cells enriched from blood (not recorded which). The origin of the receptors is a woman aged 18-30 years with acute COVID-19.

The chain couples TRBV12-3 or TRBV12-4 to TRBJ1-5; D unresolved. With 6 bases removed from V and 10 bases from J, the gap between germline ends came to 13 bases. The CDR3 extends over 12 amino acids. The CDR3 DNA sequence: TGTGCCAGCAGGTCTAGAATCGATCCCCAGCATTTT. It specifies CASRSRIDPQHF.

The V and J genes are TRBV18 and TRBJ2-3; possible D gene TRBD1, 6 bases. The CDR3 extends over 15 amino acids. V lost 4 bases to trimming and J lost 2 bases, with 13 bases between them. In germline, CDR1 is KGHSH, CDR2 LQKENI. The CDR3 reads CASSLITGSTDTQYF. The DNA of the CDR3 is TGTGCCAGCTCACTAATCACAGGGTCCACAGATACGCAGTATTTT.

V and J are TRBV6-4 and TRBJ2-3; 7 positions match TRBD1. The CDR3 has 14 amino acids. Germline CDR1 reads MRHNA; CDR2 reads SNTAGT. V lost 6 bases to trimming and J lost 1 base; unmatched junction nucleotides: 4. Here the CDR3 DNA reads TGTGCCAGCAGCCGGCAGGGGGGCACAGATACGCAGTATTTT. It translates to CASSRQGGTDTQYF.

V gene TRBV6-5 combines with J gene TRBJ1-6; possible D gene TRBD1, 6 bases. This CDR3 contains 14 residues. The ends were cut back, 4 bases at V and 7 bases at J, with 11 bases in the middle. Germline CDR1 MNHEY, CDR2 SVGAGI. CDR3 in amino acids: CASSWQGTNSPLHF. CDR3 DNA: TGTGCCAGCAGTTGGCAGGGGACCAATTCACCCCTCCACTTT.

The chain has TRBV5-5 and TRBJ1-3, with 9 bases matching TRBD1. This CDR3 has 20 residues. V was clipped by 0 bases and J by 4 bases; unmatched bases: 17. Germline V gene sequence: CDR1 SGHKS, CDR2 YYEKEE (reference sequence). Here the CDR3 DNA reads TGTGCCAGCAGCTTGGCCTTAACATACAGGGGGCGATCATCCGGAAACACCATATATTTT. Translation: CASSLALTYRGRSSGNTIYF.

This clone has a single count. The rearrangement links TRBV27 to TRBJ1-1; TRBD1 is a possible D gene (6 bases). The germline V gene encodes CDR1 MNHEY and CDR2 SMNVEV (reference sequence). The CDR3 extends over 15 amino acids. Trimming shortened V by 8 bases and J by 1 base, and 17 bases separated the two germline ends. The DNA for the CDR3 is TGTGCCAGCCCAAAGACAGGTCCTAAGAACACTGAAGCTTTCTTT. It is translated as CASPKTGPKNTEAFF.

This chain links TRBV7-9 with TRBJ1-1; the D is unclear. V lost 5 bases, J lost 0 bases, and 10 bases lay in between. This CDR3 is built from 14 residues. Germline V gene lookup returns CDR1 SEHNR and CDR2 FQNEAQ (reference sequence). The CDR3 here is CASSMTIMNTEAFF. CDR3 DNA: TGTGCCAGCAGCATGACAATCATGAACACTGAAGCTTTCTTT. The complete variable domain, with remaining parts taken from reference TRBV7-9 and TRBJ1-1, reads DTGVSQNPRHKITKRGQNVTFRCDPISEHNRLYWYRQTLGQGPEFLTYFQNEAQLEKSRLLSDRFSAERPKGSFSTLEIQRTEQGDSAMYLCASSMTIMNTEAFFGQGTRLTVV.

The chain carries TRBV6-5 and TRBJ2-7; the match to TRBD2 covers 10 bases. The CDR3 consists of 16 residues. V gave up 2 bases and J gave up 6 bases; unmatched junction bases: 10. In germline, CDR1 is MNHEY, CDR2 SVGAGI. CDR3 nucleotide sequence: TGTGCCAGCAGTTACAGTTTATCTAGCGGGAGTTCCGAGCAGTACTTC. It encodes CASSYSLSSGSSEQYF.

The rearrangement uses TRBV28 and TRBJ1-4; D not resolved. V was clipped by 3 bases and J by 3 bases, with 17 bases between them. CDR1 is MDHEN, CDR2 SYDVKM, per germline. CDR3 length equals 17 residues. The CDR3 coding sequence is TGTGCCAGCAGTTTTGGGAGATGGGGAGAGCCTAATGAAAAACTGTTTTTT. Protein product: CASSFGRWGEPNEKLFF.

This clone is a singleton in its sample. CDR3 coding DNA: TGCAGTGCTAGTGCCGGGGCTGGAAACACCATATATTTT. Residues: CSASAGAGNTIYF. The chain carries TRBV20-1 and TRBJ1-3; the D is unclear. The germline V gene has CDR1 DFQATT and CDR2 SNEGSKA (reference sequence). V was pared by 3 bases and J by 2 bases, with 8 bases between. There are 13 residues in the CDR3.

The rearrangement uses TRBV18 and TRBJ2-1; TRBD2 matches 13 bases. The CDR3 spans 20 residues. V was pared by 6 bases and J by 3 bases, with 17 bases of the junction left unmatched. Germline CDR1 reads KGHSH; CDR2 reads LQKENI. The CDR3 region has the DNA TGTGCCAGCTCGCCTCGAGGGGTACTAGCGGGAGGGCCGATCTACAATGAGCAGTTCTTC. Translation gives CASSPRGVLAGGPIYNEQFF.

V and J are TRBV5-1 and TRBJ2-5, with 7 bases aligning to TRBD1. The CDR3 consists of 13 residues. Germline V gene lookup returns CDR1 SGHRS and CDR2 YFSETQ. The V gene end was trimmed by 0 bases and the J gene end by 4 bases; junction bases not matched to a gene: 0. CDR3 region: CASSLGQGETQYF. In DNA form, the CDR3 reads TGCGCCAGCAGCTTGGGACAGGGAGAGACCCAGTACTTC. The variable domain in full, completed from reference TRBV5-1 and TRBJ2-5, reads KAGVTQTPRYLIKTRGQQVTLSCSPISGHRSVSWYQQTPGQGLQFLFEYFSETQRNKGNFPGRFSGRQFSNSRSEMNVSTLELGDSALYLCASSLGQGETQYFGPGTRLLVL.

The gene calls are TRBV10-3 and TRBJ1-1, with D possibly TRBD1 on 5 matching bases. The germline gives CDR1 ENHRY, CDR2 SYGVKD. V gave up 0 bases and J gave up 9 bases, with 11 bases separating them. This CDR3 is built from 13 residues. CDR3 loop: CAISESPAGKAFF. The CDR3 nucleotides read TGTGCCATCAGTGAGTCCCCGGCAGGGAAAGCTTTCTTT.

The chain carries TRBV9 and TRBJ2-2, with 8 bases matching TRBD2. J was trimmed by 5 bases and V by 4 bases; bases with no gene match: 13. This CDR3 is built from 17 residues. The germline V gene has CDR1 SGDLS and CDR2 YYNGEE. Written as DNA, the CDR3 is TGTGCCAGCAGCCCAACTACCAACAGCGGGGGTACCGGGGAGCTGTTTTTT. This gives the protein CASSPTTNSGGTGELFF.